Shown below are 13 T cell receptor beta chains from a single sample sequenced in a study of shared clonotypes between healthy human individuals. Repertoires were generated with immunoSEQ multiplex PCR, while TCRdb's copy carries only in-frame clones and drops some. The profile covers millions of clones, with 90% to 95% appearing a single time and under 2% taken by the ten largest. Terminally differentiated effector memory CD45RA+ cells were excluded by CCR7 positive selection of CD45RO-negative cells. Sample: naive CD8+ T cells from PBMCs. The receptors come from a man aged 18 to 30 in good health. Some clones in this sample may be carry-over from other donors' samples.

This rearrangement joins TRBV29-1 to TRBJ2-2; 7 bases fit TRBD1. The V segment lost 3 bases and the J segment 4 bases; nucleotides outside the gene matches: 8. CDR3 length equals 15 residues. Germline CDR1 SQVTM, CDR2 ANQGSEA. CDR3 in DNA: TGCAGCGTTGAGGAACAGGGGTCGGGCACCGGGGAGCTGTTTTTT. The encoded protein is CSVEEQGSGTGELFF.

The chain carries TRBV27 and TRBJ2-3, with D hard to call. Looked up from germline, CDR1 is MNHEY and CDR2 is SMNVEV (reference sequence). Trimming pared 3 bases from V and 1 base from J, leaving 11 bases between. The CDR3 runs to 15 residues. The CDR3 nucleotides read TGTGCCAGCAGTTTTCGCCAATCGGGCACAGATACGCAGTATTTT. This codes for CASSFRQSGTDTQYF.

This clone came up once. The chain is built from TRBV15 and TRBJ2-5, with D unresolved. This CDR3 region has 13 residues. Trimming pared 4 bases from V and 3 bases from J, leaving 9 bases between. Germline V gives CDR1 LNHNV, CDR2 YYDKDF (reference sequence). The CDR3 loop is CATSKNVKETQYF. The DNA of the CDR3 is TGTGCCACCAGCAAGAATGTTAAAGAGACCCAGTACTTC.

V gene TRBV6-5 combines with J gene TRBJ2-7; a possible D gene is TRBD2 (5 bases). The CDR3 runs 14 residues. Trimming took 5 bases from V and 4 from J, leaving 15 bases between them. Germline assignment: CDR1 MNHEY and CDR2 SVGAGI. The CDR3 loop reads CASSTYGVEYEQYF. The CDR3 bases are TGTGCCAGCAGTACATACGGGGTGGAGTACGAGCAGTACTTC.

The gene calls are TRBV7-8 and TRBJ2-7, with D perhaps matching TRBD2 (5 bases). Germline V lookup: CDR1 SGHVS, CDR2 FQNEAQ. V lost 4 bases to trimming and J lost 4 bases, with 17 bases between them. The CDR3 covers 15 residues. CDR3 coding DNA: TGTGCCAGCAGCTCCCTGACTATCAGGATTTACGAGCAGTACTTC. The encoded protein is CASSSLTIRIYEQYF. The full variable domain, rest sourced from reference TRBV7-8 and TRBJ2-7, is GAGVSQSPRYKVAKRGQDVALRCDPISGHVSLFWYQQALGQGPEFLTYFQNEAQLDKSGLPSDRFFAERPEGSVSTLKIQRTQQEDSAVYLCASSSLTIRIYEQYFGPGTRLTVT.

Concerning this clone: The sample contains more than one DNA sequence encoding this CDR3. The chain has TRBV7-9 and TRBJ2-2; TRBD1 or TRBD2 may be the D gene (5 bases each). From germline, CDR1 is SEHNR and CDR2 FQNEAQ (reference sequence). With 5 bases removed from V and 1 base from J, the gap between germline ends came to 11 bases. The CDR3 has 15 amino acids. The CDR3 region is CASSPGPLNTGELFF. In DNA form, the CDR3 reads TGTGCCAGCAGCCCGGGGCCCCTGAACACCGGGGAGCTGTTTTTT.

The V and J genes are TRBV5-6 and TRBJ2-4; D gene unclear. Trimming removed 0 bases at V and 11 bases at J, with 12 bases between. The germline gives CDR1 SGHDT, CDR2 YYEEEE. The CDR3 length is 13 residues. CDR3 region: CASSLGSRSLQYF. The DNA for the CDR3 is TGTGCCAGCAGCTTGGGGTCCCGTTCCCTTCAGTACTTC.

The gene calls are TRBV10-2 and TRBJ2-7; 9 nucleotides line up with TRBD2. Germline values: CDR1 WSHSY, CDR2 SAAADI. V shed 6 bases, J shed 5 bases, and the junction held 8 bases outside the gene matches. The CDR3 is made up of 14 amino acids. The CDR3 sequence is CASRTAGGANEQYF. The CDR3 region has the DNA TGCGCCAGCAGGACAGCGGGAGGTGCCAACGAGCAGTACTTC.

This clone has only one observation. This rearrangement joins TRBV27 to TRBJ2-1; 8 nucleotides align to TRBD2. The germline V gene has CDR1 MNHEY and CDR2 SMNVEV (reference sequence). V shed 0 bases, J shed 9 bases, and the junction held 4 bases outside the gene matches. The CDR3 runs to 14 residues. Here the CDR3 DNA reads TGTGCCAGCAGTTTATCGCCAGCGGGAGTTGAGCAGTTCTTC. Translating gives CASSLSPAGVEQFF.

V is TRBV9 and J is TRBJ2-7; the match to TRBD1 covers 9 bases. J was trimmed by 4 bases and V by 3 bases; bases with no gene match: 5. The V gene's germline CDR1 is SGDLS and CDR2 YYNGEE. This CDR3 is 14 amino acids long. CDR3 region: CASSAYGTGYEQYF. CDR3 DNA sequence: TGTGCCAGCAGCGCGTACGGGACAGGGTACGAGCAGTACTTC. The full variable domain, rest sourced from reference TRBV9 and TRBJ2-7, is DSGVTQTPKHLITATGQRVTLRCSPRSGDLSVYWYQQSLDQGLQFLIQYYNGEERAKGNILERFSAQQFPDLHSELNLSSLELGDSALYFCASSAYGTGYEQYFGPGTRLTVT.

The J gene is TRBJ2-1, the V gene TRBV7-9; 10 nucleotides line up with TRBD1. The junction had 8 bases not matched to a gene; V was cut back by 4 bases and J by 2 bases. CDR3 size: 17 residues. The germline V gene has CDR1 SEHNR and CDR2 FQNEAQ (reference sequence). The CDR3 sequence: CASSSTLGTGAYNEQFF. In nucleotides, the CDR3 is TGTGCCAGCAGCTCCACTCTGGGGACAGGGGCCTACAATGAGCAGTTCTTC.

The chain recombines TRBV4-1 with TRBJ2-4; TRBD2 agrees at 16 bases. Trimming at V came to 3 bases and at J to 6 bases, leaving 5 bases not matched to a gene. Germline CDR1 is MGHRA and CDR2 is YSYEKL. The CDR3 is 17 amino acids. The CDR3 spells CASSQGLAGGPGNIQYF. The CDR3 DNA is TGCGCCAGCAGCCAGGGACTAGCGGGAGGGCCAGGAAACATTCAGTACTTC.

Comments on this clone: Different DNA sequences within this sample yield the same CDR3. This chain uses TRBV4-1 with TRBJ2-7, with D hard to call. V lost 1 base to trimming and J lost 2 bases, with 9 bases between them. Looked up from germline, CDR1 is MGHRA and CDR2 is YSYEKL. The CDR3 is made up of 14 amino acids. The CDR3 DNA follows: TGCGCCAGCAGCCAAGGGTATTCTACCTACGAGCAGTACTTC. Its translation: CASSQGYSTYEQYF.